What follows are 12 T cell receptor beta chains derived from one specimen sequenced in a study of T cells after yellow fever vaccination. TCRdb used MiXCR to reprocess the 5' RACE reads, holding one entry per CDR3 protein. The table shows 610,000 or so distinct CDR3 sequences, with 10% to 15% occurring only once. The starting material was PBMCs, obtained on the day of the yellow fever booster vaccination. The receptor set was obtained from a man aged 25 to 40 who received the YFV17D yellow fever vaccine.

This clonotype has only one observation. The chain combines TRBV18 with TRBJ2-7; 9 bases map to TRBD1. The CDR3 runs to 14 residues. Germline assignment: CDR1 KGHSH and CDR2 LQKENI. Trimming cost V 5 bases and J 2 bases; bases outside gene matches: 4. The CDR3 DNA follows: TGTGCCAGCTCAGAGGGACAGGGAACCTACGAGCAGTACTTC. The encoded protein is CASSEGQGTYEQYF.

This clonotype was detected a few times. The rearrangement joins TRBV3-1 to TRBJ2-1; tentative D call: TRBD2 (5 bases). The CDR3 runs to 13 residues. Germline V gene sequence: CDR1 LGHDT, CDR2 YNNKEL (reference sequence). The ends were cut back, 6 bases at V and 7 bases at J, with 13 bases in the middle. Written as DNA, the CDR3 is TGTGCCAGCAGAAGGACTCCAGCGAATGAGCAGTTCTTC. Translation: CASRRTPANEQFF.

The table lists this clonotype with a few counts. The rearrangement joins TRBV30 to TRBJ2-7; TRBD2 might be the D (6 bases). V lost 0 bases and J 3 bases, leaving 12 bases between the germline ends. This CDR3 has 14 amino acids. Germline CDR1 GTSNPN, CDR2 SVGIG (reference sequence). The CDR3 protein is CAWSVLGLFYEQYF. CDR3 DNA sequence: TGTGCCTGGAGTGTATTAGGACTATTCTACGAGCAGTACTTC.

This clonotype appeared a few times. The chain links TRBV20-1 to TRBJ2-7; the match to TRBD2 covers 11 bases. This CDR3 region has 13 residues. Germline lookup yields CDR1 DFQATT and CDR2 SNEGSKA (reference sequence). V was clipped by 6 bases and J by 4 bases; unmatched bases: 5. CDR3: CSAVGLAAYEQYF. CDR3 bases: TGCAGTGCCGTGGGACTAGCGGCTTACGAGCAGTACTTC.

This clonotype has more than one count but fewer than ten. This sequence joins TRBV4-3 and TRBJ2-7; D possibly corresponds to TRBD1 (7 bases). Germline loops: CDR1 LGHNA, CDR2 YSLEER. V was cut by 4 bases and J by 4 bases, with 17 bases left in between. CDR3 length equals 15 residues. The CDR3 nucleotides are TGCGCCAGCAGCCCGGAGGGGGCCTCCACGTACGAGCAGTACTTC. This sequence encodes CASSPEGASTYEQYF.

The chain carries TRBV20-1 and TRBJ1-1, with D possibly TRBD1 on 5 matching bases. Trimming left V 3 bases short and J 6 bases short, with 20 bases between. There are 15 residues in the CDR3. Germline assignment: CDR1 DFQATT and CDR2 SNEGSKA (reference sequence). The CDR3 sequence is CSASPDTGQGAEAFF. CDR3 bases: TGCAGTGCTAGTCCAGATACAGGACAAGGGGCTGAAGCTTTCTTT.

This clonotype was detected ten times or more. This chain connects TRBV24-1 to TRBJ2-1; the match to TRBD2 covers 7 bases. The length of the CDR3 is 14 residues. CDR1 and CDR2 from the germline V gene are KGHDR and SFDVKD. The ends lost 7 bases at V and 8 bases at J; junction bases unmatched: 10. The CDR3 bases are TGTGCCACCAGATCGGCGGGAGTCGGCGATGAGCAGTTCTTC. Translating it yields CATRSAGVGDEQFF.

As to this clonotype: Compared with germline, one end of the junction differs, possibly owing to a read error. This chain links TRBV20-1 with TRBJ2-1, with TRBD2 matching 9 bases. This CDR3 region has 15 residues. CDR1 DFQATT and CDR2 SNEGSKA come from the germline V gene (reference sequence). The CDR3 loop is CCASPLAGSYNEQFF. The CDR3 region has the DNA TGCTGTGCTAGTCCTCTAGCGGGAAGCTACAATGAGCAGTTCTTC.

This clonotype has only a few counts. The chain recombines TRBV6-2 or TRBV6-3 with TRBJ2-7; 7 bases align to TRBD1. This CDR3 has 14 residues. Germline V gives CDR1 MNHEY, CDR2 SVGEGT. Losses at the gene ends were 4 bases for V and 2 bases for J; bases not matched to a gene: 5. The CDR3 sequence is CASSSWQGAYEQYF. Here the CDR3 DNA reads TGTGCCAGCAGTTCGTGGCAGGGGGCCTACGAGCAGTACTTC.

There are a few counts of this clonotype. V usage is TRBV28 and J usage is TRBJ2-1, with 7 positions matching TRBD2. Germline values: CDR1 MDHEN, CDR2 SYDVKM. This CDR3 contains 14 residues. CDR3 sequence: CACGGGSSYNEQFF. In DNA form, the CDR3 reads TGTGCGTGTGGGGGGGGATCATCCTACAATGAGCAGTTCTTC.

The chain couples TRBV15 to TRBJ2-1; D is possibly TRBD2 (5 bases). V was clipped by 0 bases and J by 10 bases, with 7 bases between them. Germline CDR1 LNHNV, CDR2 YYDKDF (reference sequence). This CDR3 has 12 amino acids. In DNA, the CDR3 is TGTGCCACCAGCAGAGATACGGGGGAGCAGTTCTTC. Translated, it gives CATSRDTGEQFF.

CDR3 in amino acids: CASSFFYTGGEQYF. The CDR3 DNA reads TGTGCCAGCAGCTTCTTCTACACCGGGGGGGAGCAGTACTTC. The chain recombines TRBV5-6 with TRBJ2-7, with 7 positions matching TRBD2. The V gene end was trimmed by 2 bases and the J gene end by 7 bases; junction bases not matched to a gene: 9. There are 14 residues in the CDR3. Germline loops: CDR1 SGHDT, CDR2 YYEEEE.